The T cell receptor (beta chain) described here comes from a study of cytomegalovirus exposure and HLA in healthy donors. Study at large: The approximately 110 validation repertoires, a later analysis reported, used the same platform as the 666 repertoires from the first cohort.

V was pared by 7 bases and J by 4 bases, with 16 bases between. The CDR3 contains 14 residues. Germline loops: CDR1 MDHEN, CDR2 SYDVKM. This clone occurred a few times. TCRdb keeps only in-frame clones here, not all; method: immunoSEQ multiplex PCR. The repertoire holds some 240,000 clones, with roughly 84% as singletons. This TCR came from a woman between 18 and 30 years old in good health and CMV-seropositive. The chain is built from TRBV28 and TRBJ1-2; TRBD1 is a possible D gene (6 bases). Input material: PBMCs. CDR3 DNA sequence: TGTGCCAGCAAGCCCGGGAACAGGGTCTATGGCTACACCTTC. Protein sequence: CASKPGNRVYGYTF.